This entry concerns a single T cell receptor beta chain. The sample originates from a study of long-term antiretroviral therapy in people with HIV. The V end lost 5 bases, the J end lost 5 bases, and 12 bases lay between the germline ends. CDR3 length: 13 amino acids. Germline V lookup: CDR1 LNHDA, CDR2 SQIVND (reference sequence). Survey-level resolution applied to immunoSEQ assay v3.0. Produced via immunoSEQ multiplex PCR; TCRdb's table is partial and in-frame only. Of around 30,000 clones in the sample, roughly 85% are singletons; the top ten hold 10% to 15%. Sequenced material: unsorted PBMCs, taken 1.1 years after starting antiretroviral therapy. This chain connects TRBV19 to TRBJ1-2; no reliable D call. The source is a man aged 18 to 29 with HIV. The CDR3 DNA follows: TGTGCCAGTAGTCCCTGGGGAGAGTATGGCTACACCTTC. It is translated as CASSPWGEYGYTF.